The source of this T cell receptor beta chain is a study of cytomegalovirus exposure and HLA in healthy donors. Study-wide points: As was reported, the HLA-A and HLA-B alleles of most subjects were accurately predicted from TCR beta sequences. Presence/absence analyses assumed roughly uniform sequencing depth across donors, which may not hold.

13 Jbeta primers and 60 Vbeta primers were used for the PCR. Generated by immunoSEQ multiplex PCR, the TCRdb table keeps only in-frame clones and is missing some. The sample gives more than 150,000 clones, roughly 73% of which show up once; around 7.7% is in the top ten. Comment on this clone: Its matching antigen is unknown.

The sequenced material came from PBMCs. This receptor was identified in a woman aged 40 to 50 in good health and CMV-seropositive.

CDR3 bases: TGTGCCAGCAGCACAGAGACAGGGAGGAGCTATGGCTACACCTTC. Its translation: CASSTETGRSYGYTF. The chain carries TRBV21-1 and TRBJ1-2; the table's TRBD1 call for D was not verified on the DNA. TRBV21-1 is reported as a pseudogene. This CDR3 has 15 residues.